This T cell receptor (beta chain) came from a study of T-cell reconstitution after alpha-beta-depleted transplantation in children. Study results and caveats: Elevated TCRbeta diversity at day 60 was traced, in some patients, to surviving recipient T cells and thymic progenitors. Reported findings indicate that, about two months after transplant, alpha-beta T cells came from several hundred expanded clones, which were derived from non-depleted graft cells. The authors attributed T-cell counts and diversity one year after transplant mostly to newly produced T cells.

Researchers prepared the TCRbeta library using unique molecular identifiers, the study reports. Via MiXCR, TCRdb re-called the PCR reads, giving one row per CDR3 protein. The table records about 830,000 distinct CDR3 sequences, roughly 16% of them present only once. Germline CDR1 and CDR2: SGHRS and YFSETQ. The CDR3 runs 13 residues. Trimming took 0 bases from V and 2 from J, leaving 6 bases between them. To note about this clonotype: What it binds is unknown.

The chain has TRBV5-1 and TRBJ2-7; D remains ambiguous. Sequences were derived from PBMCs, mostly from graft donor cells, sampled 360 days after TCRalphabeta/CD19-depleted stem cell transplant. The origin of this receptor is a male patient aged 5 to 17 who had a stem cell transplant for acute lymphoblastic leukemia, so the T cells may come from the graft donor. CDR3 DNA sequence: TGCGCCAGCAGCTTGGTCTATACCTACGAGCAGTACTTC. Translating it yields CASSLVYTYEQYF.